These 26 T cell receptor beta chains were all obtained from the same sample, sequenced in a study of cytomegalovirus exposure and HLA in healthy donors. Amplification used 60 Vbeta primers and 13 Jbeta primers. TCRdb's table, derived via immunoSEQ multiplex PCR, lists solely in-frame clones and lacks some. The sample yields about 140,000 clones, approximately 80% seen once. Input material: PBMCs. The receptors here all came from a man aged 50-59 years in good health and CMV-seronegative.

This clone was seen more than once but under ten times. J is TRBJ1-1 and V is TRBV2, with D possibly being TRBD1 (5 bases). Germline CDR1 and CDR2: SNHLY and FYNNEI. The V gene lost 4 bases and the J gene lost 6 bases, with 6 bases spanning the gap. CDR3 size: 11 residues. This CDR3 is CASSGQSEAFF. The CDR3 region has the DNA TGTGCCAGCAGTGGACAGTCTGAAGCTTTCTTT.

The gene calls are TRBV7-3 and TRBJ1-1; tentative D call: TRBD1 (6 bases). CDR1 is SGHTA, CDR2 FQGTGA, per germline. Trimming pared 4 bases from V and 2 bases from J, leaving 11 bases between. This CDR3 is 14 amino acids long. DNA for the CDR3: TGTGCCAGCAGCTCCGGGACACGTAACACTGAAGCTTTCTTT. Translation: CASSSGTRNTEAFF.

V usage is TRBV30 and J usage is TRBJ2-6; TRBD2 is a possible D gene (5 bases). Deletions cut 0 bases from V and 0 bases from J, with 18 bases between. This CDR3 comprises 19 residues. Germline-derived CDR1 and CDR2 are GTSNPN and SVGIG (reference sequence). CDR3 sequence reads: CAWSVRHGVQSSGANVLTF. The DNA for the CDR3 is TGTGCCTGGAGTGTAAGGCACGGGGTCCAGAGCTCTGGGGCCAACGTCCTGACTTTC.

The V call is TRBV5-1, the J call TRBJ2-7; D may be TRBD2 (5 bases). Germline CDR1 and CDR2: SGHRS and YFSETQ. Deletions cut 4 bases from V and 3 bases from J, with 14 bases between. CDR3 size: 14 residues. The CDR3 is CASSQDSQNYEQYF. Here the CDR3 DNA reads TGCGCCAGCAGCCAGGACTCCCAGAACTACGAGCAGTACTTC.

The CDR3 region has the DNA TGCGCCAGCAGTTGGACAGGGGGGGACACTGAAGCTTTCTTT. Its protein is CASSWTGGDTEAFF. The chain employs TRBV10-2 and TRBJ1-1; 10 nucleotides align to TRBD1. The germline V gene encodes CDR1 WSHSY and CDR2 SAAADI. V was pared by 5 bases and J by 3 bases, with 3 bases of the junction left unmatched. This CDR3 spans 14 amino acids.

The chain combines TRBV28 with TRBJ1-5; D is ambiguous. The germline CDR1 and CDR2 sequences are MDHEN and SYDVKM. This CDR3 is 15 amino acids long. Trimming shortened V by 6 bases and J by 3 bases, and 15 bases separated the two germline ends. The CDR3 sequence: CASSPRTGNNQPQHF. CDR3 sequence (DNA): TGTGCCAGCAGCCCCCGGACGGGGAACAATCAGCCCCAGCATTTT.

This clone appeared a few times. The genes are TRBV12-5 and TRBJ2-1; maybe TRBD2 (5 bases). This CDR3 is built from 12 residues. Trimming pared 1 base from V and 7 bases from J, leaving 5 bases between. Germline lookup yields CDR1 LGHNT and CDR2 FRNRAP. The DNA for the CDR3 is TGTGCTAGTGGTTTGGGAGGGAATGAGCAGTTCTTC. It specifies CASGLGGNEQFF.

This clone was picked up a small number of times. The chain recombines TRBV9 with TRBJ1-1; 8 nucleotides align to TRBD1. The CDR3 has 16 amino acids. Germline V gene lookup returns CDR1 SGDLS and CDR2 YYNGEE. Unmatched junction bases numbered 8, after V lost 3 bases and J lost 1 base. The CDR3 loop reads CASSAGQGGWNTEAFF. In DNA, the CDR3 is TGTGCCAGCAGCGCAGGACAGGGCGGCTGGAACACTGAAGCTTTCTTT.

CDR3 amino acids: CASSLALRSNEQFF. CDR3 sequence (DNA): TGTGCCAGCAGCTTAGCTCTAAGGAGCAATGAGCAGTTCTTC. The chain carries TRBV7-8 and TRBJ2-1, with D unclear. V lost 0 bases to trimming and J lost 6 bases, with 9 bases between them. The length of the CDR3 is 14 residues. Germline CDR1 reads SGHVS; CDR2 reads FQNEAQ.

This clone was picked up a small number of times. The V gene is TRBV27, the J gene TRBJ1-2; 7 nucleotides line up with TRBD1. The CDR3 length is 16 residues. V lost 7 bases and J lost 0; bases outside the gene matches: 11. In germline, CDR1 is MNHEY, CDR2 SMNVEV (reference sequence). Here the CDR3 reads CASTRTGGDANYGYTF. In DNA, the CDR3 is TGTGCCAGCACTCGGACAGGTGGGGACGCTAACTATGGCTACACCTTC.

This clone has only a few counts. CDR3 DNA sequence: TGTGCCAGCAGCTTGTTATCGGAGGGGGAAAAACTGTTTTTT. It translates to CASSLLSEGEKLFF. V gene TRBV5-6 combines with J gene TRBJ1-4; D might be TRBD1 (5 bases). The CDR3 length is 14 residues. Germline V gene lookup returns CDR1 SGHDT and CDR2 YYEEEE. With 1 base removed from V and 8 bases from J, the gap between germline ends came to 12 bases.

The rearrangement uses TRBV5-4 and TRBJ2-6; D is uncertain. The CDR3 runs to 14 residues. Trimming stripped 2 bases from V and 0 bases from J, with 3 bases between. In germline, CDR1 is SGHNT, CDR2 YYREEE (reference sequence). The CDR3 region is CASSFNSGANVLTF. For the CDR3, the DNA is TGTGCCAGCAGCTTCAACTCTGGGGCCAACGTCCTGACTTTC.

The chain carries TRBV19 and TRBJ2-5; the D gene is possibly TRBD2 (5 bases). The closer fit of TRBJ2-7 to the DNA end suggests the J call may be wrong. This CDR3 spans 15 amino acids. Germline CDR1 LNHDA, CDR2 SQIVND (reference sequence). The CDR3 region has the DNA TGTGCCAGTAGTATAGGCCTAGCCGACGTGTACGAGCAGTACTTC. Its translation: CASSIGLADVYEQYF.

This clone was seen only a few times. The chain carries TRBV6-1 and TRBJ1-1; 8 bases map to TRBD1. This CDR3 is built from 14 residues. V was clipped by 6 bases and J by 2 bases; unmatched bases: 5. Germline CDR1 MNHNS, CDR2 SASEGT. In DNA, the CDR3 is TGTGCCAGCAGGGGAGGACAGGGTAACACTGAAGCTTTCTTT. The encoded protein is CASRGGQGNTEAFF.

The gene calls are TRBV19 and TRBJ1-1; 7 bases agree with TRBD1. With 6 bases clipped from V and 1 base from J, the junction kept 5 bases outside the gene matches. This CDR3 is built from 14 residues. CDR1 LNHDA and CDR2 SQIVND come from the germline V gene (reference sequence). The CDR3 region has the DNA TGTGCCAGTAGGTACGACAGGGAGAACACTGAAGCTTTCTTT. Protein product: CASRYDRENTEAFF. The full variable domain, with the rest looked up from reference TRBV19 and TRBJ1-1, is DGGITQSPKYLFRKEGQNVTLSCEQNLNHDAMYWYRQDPGQGLRLIYYSQIVNDFQKGDIAEGYSVSREKKESFPLTVTSAQKNPTAFYLCASRYDRENTEAFFGQGTRLTVV.

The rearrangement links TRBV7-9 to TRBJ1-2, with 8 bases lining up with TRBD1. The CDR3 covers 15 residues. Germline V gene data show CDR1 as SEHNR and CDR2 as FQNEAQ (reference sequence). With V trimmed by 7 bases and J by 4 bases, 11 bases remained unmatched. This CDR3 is CASTLQGALIYGYTF. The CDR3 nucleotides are TGTGCCAGCACACTTCAGGGGGCGCTTATCTATGGCTACACCTTC.

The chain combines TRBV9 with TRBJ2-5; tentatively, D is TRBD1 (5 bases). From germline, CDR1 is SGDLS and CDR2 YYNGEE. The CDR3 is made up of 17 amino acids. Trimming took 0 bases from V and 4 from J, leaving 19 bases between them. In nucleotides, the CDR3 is TGTGCCAGCAGCGTAGGGTTAGCTGGGGCTAGGGGAGAGACCCAGTACTTC. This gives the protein CASSVGLAGARGETQYF.

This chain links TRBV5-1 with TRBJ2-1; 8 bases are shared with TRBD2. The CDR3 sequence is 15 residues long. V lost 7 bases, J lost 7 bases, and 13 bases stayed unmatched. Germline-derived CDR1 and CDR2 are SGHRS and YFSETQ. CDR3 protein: CASATGGGHKNEQFF. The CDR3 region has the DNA TGCGCCAGCGCAACGGGCGGGGGGCATAAAAATGAGCAGTTCTTC.

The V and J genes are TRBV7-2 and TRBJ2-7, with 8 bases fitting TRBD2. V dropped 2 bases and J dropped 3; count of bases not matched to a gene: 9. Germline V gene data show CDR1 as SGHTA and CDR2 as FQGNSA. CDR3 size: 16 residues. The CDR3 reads CASSLKAGLADYEQYF. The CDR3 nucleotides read TGTGCCAGCAGCTTAAAAGCCGGACTAGCAGACTACGAGCAGTACTTC.

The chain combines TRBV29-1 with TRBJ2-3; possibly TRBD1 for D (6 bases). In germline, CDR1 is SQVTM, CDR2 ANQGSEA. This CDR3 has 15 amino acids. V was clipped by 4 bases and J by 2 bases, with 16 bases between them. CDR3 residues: CSVGPPGAYTDTQYF. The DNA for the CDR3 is TGCAGCGTTGGGCCTCCAGGGGCCTACACAGATACGCAGTATTTT.

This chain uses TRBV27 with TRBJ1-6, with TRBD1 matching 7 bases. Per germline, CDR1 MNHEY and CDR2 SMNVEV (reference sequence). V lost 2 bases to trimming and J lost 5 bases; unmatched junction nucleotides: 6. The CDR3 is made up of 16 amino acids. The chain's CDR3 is CASSLRGGLNNSPLHF. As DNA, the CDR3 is TGTGCCAGCAGTTTACGAGGGGGCTTAAATAATTCACCCCTCCACTTT.

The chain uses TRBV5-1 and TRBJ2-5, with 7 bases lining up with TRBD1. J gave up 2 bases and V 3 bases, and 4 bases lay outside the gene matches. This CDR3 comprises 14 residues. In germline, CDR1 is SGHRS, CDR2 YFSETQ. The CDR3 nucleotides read TGCGCCAGCAGCTGGGACAGCAGACAAGAGACCCAGTACTTC. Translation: CASSWDSRQETQYF.

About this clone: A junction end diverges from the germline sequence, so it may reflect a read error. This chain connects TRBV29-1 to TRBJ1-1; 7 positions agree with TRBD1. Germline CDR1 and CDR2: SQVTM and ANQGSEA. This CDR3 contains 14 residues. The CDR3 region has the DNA TGCAGCGGTGAAATGGGACAGACGAACACTGAAGCTTTCTTT. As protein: CSGEMGQTNTEAFF.

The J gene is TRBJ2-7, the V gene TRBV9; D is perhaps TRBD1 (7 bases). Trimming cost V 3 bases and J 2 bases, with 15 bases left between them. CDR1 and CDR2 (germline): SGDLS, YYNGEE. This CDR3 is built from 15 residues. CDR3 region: CASSAHRGLTYEQYF. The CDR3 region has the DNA TGTGCCAGCAGCGCCCACAGGGGACTTACCTACGAGCAGTACTTC.

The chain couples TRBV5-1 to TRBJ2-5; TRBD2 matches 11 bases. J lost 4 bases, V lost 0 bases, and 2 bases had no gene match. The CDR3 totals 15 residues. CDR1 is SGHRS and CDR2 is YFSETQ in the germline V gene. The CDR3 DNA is TGCGCCAGCAGCTTGGTAGCGGGAGGGGGAGAGACCCAGTACTTC. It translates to CASSLVAGGGETQYF.

The CDR3 protein is CASSYGPDSMNTEAFF. The CDR3 DNA reads TGTGCCAGCAGTTACGGTCCGGACAGCATGAACACTGAAGCTTTCTTT. The chain is built from TRBV6-5 and TRBJ1-1, with a weak D call TRBD1 (6 bases). Trimming took off 2 bases at V and 0 bases at J, with 13 bases between the two ends. Germline V CDR1 and CDR2: MNHEY, SVGAGI. There are 16 residues in the CDR3.